A single sample gave rise to the 30 T cell receptor beta chains below, sequenced in a study of blood T cells in healthy people across ages. Primers used in a second PCR of roughly 7 to 11 cycles were a sample-barcoded 5' primer and a J-beta primer mix. Via MiXCR, TCRdb re-called the 5' RACE reads, giving one row per CDR3 protein. The profile shows about 600,000 distinct CDR3 sequences, around 50% of them singletons. Material: blood. The receptor set was obtained from a man older than 75 in good health.

The gene calls are TRBV7-2 and TRBJ2-7; the D gene could be TRBD1 or TRBD2 (5 bases each). The CDR3 covers 15 residues. CDR1 and CDR2 (germline): SGHTA, FQGNSA. The V gene lost 4 bases and the J gene lost 2 bases, with 15 bases spanning the gap. The CDR3 DNA reads as TGTGCCAGCAGCTACGGGGCCTCGCCAACCTACGAGCAGTACTTC. Amino acid sequence: CASSYGASPTYEQYF.

In this sample, this clonotype turned up a few times. This chain joins TRBV6-2 or TRBV6-3 and TRBJ2-1; D ambiguous. Trimming stripped 7 bases from V and 4 bases from J, with 8 bases between. In germline, CDR1 is MNHEY, CDR2 SVGEGT. The CDR3 is 12 amino acids. CDR3 nucleotide sequence: TGTGCCAGCACCCTCGGGTACAATGAGCAGTTCTTC. This gives the protein CASTLGYNEQFF.

In this sample, this clonotype turned up a few times. The chain has TRBV15 and TRBJ2-7; no clear D. Per germline, CDR1 LNHNV and CDR2 YYDKDF (reference sequence). The CDR3 loop spans 13 amino acids. The V end lost 3 bases, the J end lost 7 bases, and 13 bases lay between the germline ends. The CDR3 sequence: CATSRDKGREQYF. CDR3 DNA: TGTGCCACCAGCAGGGATAAGGGAAGGGAGCAGTACTTC.

The chain employs TRBV7-2 and TRBJ2-3; D perhaps matches TRBD1 (6 bases). Germline V gene data show CDR1 as SGHTA and CDR2 as FQGNSA. V lost 0 bases and J 2 bases, leaving 9 bases between the germline ends. The CDR3 runs 15 residues. CDR3 sequence (DNA): TGTGCCAGCAGCTTAGCACGGACAGCCACAGATACGCAGTATTTT. Protein product: CASSLARTATDTQYF. The full variable domain, rest sourced from reference TRBV7-2 and TRBJ2-3, is GAGVSQSPSNKVTEKGKDVELRCDPISGHTALYWYRQSLGQGLEFLIYFQGNSAPDKSGLPSDRFSAERTGGSVSTLTIQRTQQEDSAVYLCASSLARTATDTQYFGPGTRLTVL.

This clonotype was seen a few times. The chain joins TRBV4-3 to TRBJ2-1; TRBD2 is a possible D gene (5 bases). Germline V gene sequence: CDR1 LGHNA, CDR2 YSLEER. V lost 4 bases and J lost 4, with 17 bases in between. The CDR3 covers 16 residues. The CDR3 region has the DNA TGCGCCAGCAGCCCGCGGGCTGGCGGGTTATACAATGAGCAGTTCTTC. This encodes CASSPRAGGLYNEQFF.

The chain links TRBV20-1 to TRBJ2-1; 9 nucleotides align to TRBD2. Germline-derived CDR1 and CDR2 are DFQATT and SNEGSKA (reference sequence). Trimming took 5 bases from V and 5 from J; bases not matched to a gene: 7. This CDR3 comprises 14 residues. The CDR3 here is CSAPGLAGHNEQFF. Here the CDR3 DNA reads TGCAGTGCTCCTGGGCTAGCGGGGCACAATGAGCAGTTCTTC.

The chain employs TRBV7-2 and TRBJ2-5; 10 positions agree with TRBD2. V dropped 5 bases and J dropped 9; count of bases not matched to a gene: 15. Per germline, CDR1 SGHTA and CDR2 FQGNSA. The CDR3 is 16 residues long. The chain's CDR3 is CASSTPRTSGHRAQYF. CDR3 coding DNA: TGTGCCAGCAGCACCCCCCGGACTAGCGGACATCGCGCCCAGTACTTC.

This chain uses TRBV5-1 with TRBJ2-6; tentative D call: TRBD2 (5 bases). Germline V CDR1 and CDR2: SGHRS, YFSETQ. The CDR3 covers 18 residues. V was clipped by 2 bases and J by 3 bases, with 18 bases between them. The CDR3 here is CASSLTSNGPFGANVLTF. As DNA, the CDR3 is TGCGCCAGCAGCTTAACTAGTAATGGTCCTTTTGGGGCCAACGTCCTGACTTTC.

The CDR3 region is CSVDSGANPDTQYF. The CDR3 DNA reads TGCAGCGTTGATAGCGGGGCGAATCCAGATACGCAGTATTTT. The chain has TRBV29-1 and TRBJ2-3, with TRBD2 identical over 8 bases. The CDR3 loop spans 14 amino acids. Per germline, CDR1 SQVTM and CDR2 ANQGSEA. V shed 3 bases, J shed 4 bases, and the junction held 6 bases outside the gene matches.

The chain carries TRBV4-2 and TRBJ2-3, with TRBD2 matching 11 bases. The CDR3 consists of 17 residues. The V and J ends lost 1 base and 3 bases, in that order; junction bases with no gene match: 6. From germline, CDR1 is LGHNA and CDR2 YNFKEQ. The CDR3 is CASSQGLAGGWTDTQYF. CDR3 bases: TGTGCCAGCAGCCAAGGGCTAGCGGGAGGATGGACAGATACGCAGTATTTT.

The chain uses TRBV7-3 and TRBJ2-7; tentatively, D is TRBD1 (5 bases). The CDR3 is 15 amino acids. The ends were cut back, 1 base at V and 6 bases at J, with 16 bases in the middle. Per the germline V gene, CDR1 is SGHTA and CDR2 is FQGTGA. The CDR3 sequence: CASSLNKGPLGEQYF. The CDR3 bases are TGTGCCAGCAGCTTAAACAAGGGGCCTCTGGGCGAGCAGTACTTC.

This clonotype was found many times. The chain combines TRBV6-6 with TRBJ2-5; possibly TRBD1 for D (7 bases). The CDR3 is 15 amino acids. Germline V gene data show CDR1 as MNHNY and CDR2 as SVGAGI (reference sequence). The germline V and J ends were trimmed by 6 bases and 1 base, with 15 bases remaining between them. The CDR3 region has the DNA TGTGCCAGCAGCGCGGGACAGCTTGTCCAAGAGACCCAGTACTTC. Protein product: CASSAGQLVQETQYF.

In this sample, this clonotype turned up a few times. CDR3 residues: CSAARTSGRMKETQYF. The CDR3 DNA follows: TGCAGTGCTGCCAGGACTAGCGGGAGGATGAAAGAGACCCAGTACTTC. The chain combines TRBV20-1 with TRBJ2-5; 14 bases agree with TRBD2. The V gene end was trimmed by 5 bases and the J gene end by 3 bases; junction bases not matched to a gene: 8. CDR1 is DFQATT and CDR2 is SNEGSKA in the germline V gene (reference sequence). CDR3 size: 16 residues.

V usage is TRBV7-3 and J usage is TRBJ2-5, with TRBD1 matching 8 bases. The J call is doubtful: the DNA matches TRBJ2-7 better. Germline loops: CDR1 SGHTA, CDR2 FQGTGA. The CDR3 contains 14 residues. CDR3 coding DNA: TGTGCCAGCAGCCCAGGGGGCGGCCCCTACGAGCAGTACTTC. Encoded protein: CASSPGGGPYEQYF.

This clonotype was found a few times. The rearrangement joins TRBV4-3 to TRBJ2-3; 7 bases agree with TRBD1. Germline V CDR1 and CDR2: LGHNA, YSLEER. V lost 2 bases and J lost 2; bases outside the gene matches: 10. The CDR3 length is 17 residues. The CDR3 DNA is TGCGCCAGCAGCCAACTCCCACAGGGGTACGACACAGATACGCAGTATTTT. Amino acids: CASSQLPQGYDTDTQYF.

This clonotype showed up just a few times. The chain carries TRBV12-3 or TRBV12-4 and TRBJ1-2; a possible D gene is TRBD1 (5 bases). Trimming left V 0 bases short and J 7 bases short, with 15 bases between. The CDR3 runs 15 residues. CDR3 in DNA: TGTGCCAGCAGTTTAGCGCAATTGAGCGGGGGTGGCTACACCTTC. It translates to CASSLAQLSGGGYTF.

The V and J genes are TRBV3-1 and TRBJ1-2; D gene unclear. Germline V gene lookup returns CDR1 LGHDT and CDR2 YNNKEL (reference sequence). The length of the CDR3 is 13 residues. V was clipped by 3 bases and J by 2 bases, with 7 bases between them. The CDR3 sequence: CASSQILNYGYTF. The CDR3 nucleotides are TGTGCCAGCAGCCAGATACTAAACTATGGCTACACCTTC.

CDR3 region: CASSTGTSNQYF. CDR3 DNA: TGTGCCAGCAGTACCGGGACTAGCAATCAGTACTTC. V gene TRBV12-3 or TRBV12-4 combines with J gene TRBJ2-5, with 9 bases identical to TRBD2. The length of the CDR3 is 12 residues. The junction had 6 bases not matched to a gene; V was cut back by 5 bases and J by 11 bases.

V and J are TRBV7-2 and TRBJ2-3; 8 nucleotides line up with TRBD2. The V and J ends lost 1 base and 3 bases, in that order; junction bases with no gene match: 6. The germline V gene encodes CDR1 SGHTA and CDR2 FQGNSA. The CDR3 has 16 amino acids. The CDR3 DNA sequence: TGTGCCAGCAGCTTAGGATGGGCGGGAGGAACAGATACGCAGTATTTT. It translates to CASSLGWAGGTDTQYF.

J is TRBJ2-5 and V is TRBV6-6, with TRBD1 matching over 9 bases. This CDR3 is 16 amino acids long. V lost 5 bases, J lost 5 bases, and 12 bases stayed unmatched. Per the germline V gene, CDR1 is MNHNY and CDR2 is SVGAGI (reference sequence). The CDR3 region is CASSRGHRGQAETQYF. CDR3 nucleotides: TGTGCCAGCAGTAGGGGCCACAGGGGGCAGGCGGAGACCCAGTACTTC.

The table lists this clonotype with a few counts. The chain couples TRBV7-9 to TRBJ2-7; D not resolved. The end of the DNA aligns better with TRBJ2-5, so the J call may be wrong. The CDR3 extends over 12 amino acids. From germline, CDR1 is SEHNR and CDR2 FQNEAQ (reference sequence). The CDR3 DNA reads as TGTGCCAGCAGCTTCCTTTCCGAGACCCAGTACTTC. This translates into CASSFLSETQYF.

In this sample, this clonotype turned up a few times. The chain recombines TRBV7-9 with TRBJ1-2; 9 positions match TRBD1. CDR1 SEHNR and CDR2 FQNEAQ come from the germline V gene (reference sequence). The CDR3 length is 15 residues. After removal of 5 bases from V and 4 bases from J, the junction contained 8 bases not matched to a gene. The CDR3 reads CASSPGTGRRYGYTF. CDR3 in DNA: TGTGCCAGCAGCCCCGGGACAGGGCGACGCTATGGCTACACCTTC.

V and J are TRBV7-8 and TRBJ2-3; the match to TRBD2 covers 9 bases. There are 16 residues in the CDR3. After removal of 5 bases from V and 2 bases from J, the junction contained 8 bases not matched to a gene. The V gene's germline CDR1 is SGHVS and CDR2 FQNEAQ. CDR3 residues: CASSIAGTSPTDTQYF. The DNA of the CDR3 is TGTGCCAGCAGCATTGCCGGGACTAGCCCCACAGATACGCAGTATTTT.

This clonotype was detected a few times. The chain joins TRBV7-9 to TRBJ2-7, with D possibly matching TRBD2 (6 bases). CDR1 is SEHNR and CDR2 is FQNEAQ in the germline V gene (reference sequence). V lost 0 bases and J 7 bases, leaving 13 bases between the germline ends. The CDR3 loop spans 14 amino acids. CDR3 loop: CASSLARDSGEQYF. CDR3 coding DNA: TGTGCCAGCAGCTTAGCGCGGGACTCCGGGGAGCAGTACTTC.

The chain uses TRBV5-1 and TRBJ2-5, with TRBD2 matching over 12 bases. This CDR3 comprises 15 residues. The V gene end was trimmed by 3 bases and the J gene end by 5 bases; junction bases not matched to a gene: 5. Germline V lookup: CDR1 SGHRS, CDR2 YFSETQ. Written as DNA, the CDR3 is TGCGCCAGCAGCTCCCCGGGACTAGCGGGTGAGACCCAGTACTTC. This gives the protein CASSSPGLAGETQYF.

On this clonotype itself: One junction end disagrees with the germline gene, perhaps due to a read error. The chain couples TRBV7-7 to TRBJ2-5; D is possibly TRBD1 (6 bases). From germline, CDR1 is SSHAT and CDR2 FNYEAQ (reference sequence). The CDR3 runs to 14 residues. CDR3 residues: CASSTPGAQETQYF. For the CDR3, the DNA is TGTGCTAGCAGCACCCCAGGGGCTCAAGAGACCCAGTACTTC.

This clonotype was counted ten times or more. The J gene is TRBJ2-5, the V gene TRBV10-3; 7 bases line up with TRBD2. CDR3 size: 15 residues. V lost 4 bases to trimming and J lost 1 base; unmatched junction nucleotides: 6. Germline V lookup: CDR1 ENHRY, CDR2 SYGVKD. The chain's CDR3 is CAISVSSGVQETQYF. Here the CDR3 DNA reads TGTGCCATCAGTGTGTCCAGCGGGGTCCAAGAGACCCAGTACTTC.

The chain has TRBV20-1 and TRBJ2-1; TRBD2 is a possible D gene (6 bases). The end of the DNA is better explained by TRBJ2-7, so the J call may be wrong. Germline assignment: CDR1 DFQATT and CDR2 SNEGSKA (reference sequence). The CDR3 has 14 residues. The chain's CDR3 is CSASGGSVGTEQYF. The CDR3, as DNA: TGCAGTGCTAGTGGGGGGTCGGTGGGAACGGAGCAGTACTTC.

This clonotype was counted at least ten times. V and J are TRBV6-5 and TRBJ2-5, with a tentative D call TRBD2 (6 bases). The CDR3 has 13 residues. V lost 6 bases, J lost 2 bases, and 10 bases lay in between. CDR1 and CDR2 (germline): MNHEY, SVGAGI. The DNA of the CDR3 is TGTGCCAGCAGGGCTAGCGCACAAGAGACCCAGTACTTC. Translation: CASRASAQETQYF.

V is TRBV6-6 and J is TRBJ2-5; TRBD1 matches 9 bases. The V gene end was trimmed by 6 bases and the J gene end by 2 bases; junction bases not matched to a gene: 7. This CDR3 region has 15 residues. CDR1 MNHNY and CDR2 SVGAGI come from the germline V gene (reference sequence). CDR3 bases: TGTGCCAGCAGACGGGGACAGGGAGTGCAAGAGACCCAGTACTTC. Encoded protein: CASRRGQGVQETQYF.